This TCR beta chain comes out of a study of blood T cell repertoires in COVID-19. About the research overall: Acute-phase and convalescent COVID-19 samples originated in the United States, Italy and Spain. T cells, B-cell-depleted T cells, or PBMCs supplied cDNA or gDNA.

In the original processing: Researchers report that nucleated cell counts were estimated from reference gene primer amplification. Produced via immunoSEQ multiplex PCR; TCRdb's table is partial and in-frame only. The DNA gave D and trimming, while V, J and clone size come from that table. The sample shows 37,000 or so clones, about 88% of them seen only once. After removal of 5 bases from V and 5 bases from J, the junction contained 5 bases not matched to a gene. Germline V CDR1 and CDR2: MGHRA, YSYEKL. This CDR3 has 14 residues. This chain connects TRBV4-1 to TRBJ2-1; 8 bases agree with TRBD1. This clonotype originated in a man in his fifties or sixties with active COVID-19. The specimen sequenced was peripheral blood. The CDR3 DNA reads TGCGCCAGCAGCTCGGGGACAGGACACAATGAGCAGTTCTTC. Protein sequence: CASSSGTGHNEQFF.